This passage covers 17 T cell receptor beta chains from one sample sequenced in a study of T-cell memory formation after mild COVID-19. TCRdb reprocessed the 5' RACE reads with MiXCR, giving one entry per CDR3 protein. The table lists about 350,000 distinct CDR3 sequences, about 13% of them singletons. Sequencing used PBMCs or a T cell subset sorted from them (not recorded which). Receptors originate from a young man who had mild COVID-19 (a few samples of this study predate the infection). Cell type and time point are not known.

This clonotype was observed a few times. The rearrangement joins TRBV9 to TRBJ1-5, with a weak D call TRBD1 (5 bases). This CDR3 contains 15 residues. The V and J ends lost 0 bases and 5 bases respectively, with 12 bases between them. In germline, CDR1 is SGDLS, CDR2 YYNGEE. The CDR3 loop is CASSVGWQGDQPQHF. The CDR3 bases are TGTGCCAGCAGCGTAGGATGGCAGGGTGATCAGCCCCAGCATTTT.

Here the CDR3 DNA reads TGTGCCTGGAGTGGATATACGCAGTATTTT. It translates to CAWSGYTQYF. The V and J genes are TRBV30 and TRBJ2-3, with unresolved D. Germline V gene sequence: CDR1 GTSNPN, CDR2 SVGIG (reference sequence). The ends were cut back, 1 base at V and 7 bases at J, with 3 bases in the middle. The CDR3 is 10 amino acids.

The CDR3 DNA follows: TGTGCCAGCAGCTCGGGACTAGCGGGGTTAGATGAGCAGTTCTTC. As protein: CASSSGLAGLDEQFF. V is TRBV7-9 and J is TRBJ2-1; TRBD2 aligns across 13 bases. V lost 4 bases, J lost 8 bases, and 5 bases stayed unmatched. Germline V gene sequence: CDR1 SEHNR, CDR2 FQNEAQ (reference sequence). This CDR3 comprises 15 residues.

This clonotype was seen more than once but under ten times. The chain recombines TRBV11-2 with TRBJ2-3; TRBD1 matches at 7 bases. V trimming: 5 bases; J trimming: 3 bases; junction bases outside the gene matches: 8. The CDR3 runs 15 residues. Germline-derived CDR1 and CDR2 are SGHAT and FQNNGV. DNA of the CDR3: TGTGCCAGCAGCCGCATTAGGGGGCCTACAGATACGCAGTATTTT. This codes for CASSRIRGPTDTQYF.

This clonotype occurred many times. V is TRBV5-1 and J is TRBJ1-2; 7 bases match TRBD1. Germline assignment: CDR1 SGHRS and CDR2 YFSETQ. The junction had 4 bases not matched to a gene; V was cut back by 5 bases and J by 3 bases. The CDR3 covers 13 residues. The chain's CDR3 is CASRDDRDYGYTF. CDR3 coding DNA: TGCGCCAGCAGGGATGACAGGGACTATGGCTACACCTTC. Looking up the rest from reference TRBV5-1 and TRBJ1-2 gives the full variable domain: KAGVTQTPRYLIKTRGQQVTLSCSPISGHRSVSWYQQTPGQGLQFLFEYFSETQRNKGNFPGRFSGRQFSNSRSEMNVSTLELGDSALYLCASRDDRDYGYTFGSGTRLTVV.

This clonotype came up many times. V usage is TRBV7-2 and J usage is TRBJ2-3, with 8 bases aligning to TRBD2. V shed 11 bases and J 5 bases; nucleotides not matched to a gene: 9. The CDR3 is 13 residues long. From germline, CDR1 is SGHTA and CDR2 FQGNSA. The CDR3 region has the DNA TGTGCCGGGACGGGGGGGCAGGGAGATACGCAGTATTTT. Its protein product is CAGTGGQGDTQYF.

This clonotype was found many times. This chain uses TRBV7-7 with TRBJ2-7, with 8 nucleotides matching TRBD1. The CDR3 runs 14 residues. Germline lookup yields CDR1 SSHAT and CDR2 FNYEAQ (reference sequence). V trimming: 5 bases; J trimming: 2 bases; junction bases outside the gene matches: 5. The CDR3 DNA is TGTGCCAGCAGCCCCGGGACAGGAACCTACGAGCAGTACTTC. Translation: CASSPGTGTYEQYF.

This clonotype was found a few times. The chain uses TRBV5-1 and TRBJ1-1, with D possibly matching TRBD1 (6 bases). Germline V gene lookup returns CDR1 SGHRS and CDR2 YFSETQ. Trimming left V 5 bases short and J 7 bases short, with 12 bases between. The CDR3 length is 12 residues. The CDR3 coding sequence is TGCGCCAGCAGACAGGGCCGGAATGAAGCTTTCTTT. Translated: CASRQGRNEAFF.

This clonotype has more than one count but fewer than ten. The gene calls are TRBV5-1 and TRBJ2-3, with 10 bases lining up with TRBD2. CDR1 and CDR2 from the germline V gene are SGHRS and YFSETQ. The CDR3 runs to 19 residues. V lost 1 base, J lost 6 bases, and 17 bases stayed unmatched. CDR3 residues: CASSLRAGSLAGAVDTQYF. The CDR3 nucleotides are TGCGCCAGCAGCTTGAGGGCAGGCTCCCTAGCGGGGGCGGTGGATACGCAGTATTTT.

This clonotype has only a few counts. The chain carries TRBV6-2 or TRBV6-3 and TRBJ2-1; D gene ambiguous. Germline CDR1 reads MNHEY; CDR2 reads SVGEGT. The CDR3 extends over 13 amino acids. Trimming removed 4 bases from V and 12 bases from J, with 16 bases in between. The CDR3 DNA reads TGTGCCAGCAGTTCGCCCCGACTGGCTGGGCAGTTCTTC. This gives the protein CASSSPRLAGQFF.

The V call is TRBV11-2, the J call TRBJ1-2; D is perhaps TRBD1 (5 bases). CDR3 length equals 16 residues. Deletions cut 4 bases from V and 0 bases from J, with 15 bases between. Germline lookup yields CDR1 SGHAT and CDR2 FQNNGV. Here the CDR3 reads CASSSLRDGPNYGYTF. The CDR3 DNA reads TGTGCCAGCAGCTCTCTCCGGGACGGGCCTAACTATGGCTACACCTTC.

This clonotype showed up just a few times. V and J are TRBV15 and TRBJ1-2; D not resolved. V was clipped by 3 bases and J by 1 base, with 9 bases between them. The CDR3 spans 14 residues. Per the germline V gene, CDR1 is LNHNV and CDR2 is YYDKDF (reference sequence). The chain's CDR3 is CATSSGLLNYGYTF. For the CDR3, the DNA is TGTGCCACCAGCAGTGGACTCCTTAACTATGGCTACACCTTC.

The V gene is TRBV5-1, the J gene TRBJ2-5; the D gene is possibly TRBD2 (6 bases). Between the trimmed V and J ends, which lost 4 bases and 1 base, there was a span of 17 bases. Germline loops: CDR1 SGHRS, CDR2 YFSETQ. The CDR3 has 16 residues. CDR3 in DNA: TGCGCCAGCAGCCGCGGGGTAACAGTACTCCAAGAGACCCAGTACTTC. It translates to CASSRGVTVLQETQYF.

This clonotype was seen a few times. The gene calls are TRBV30 and TRBJ1-5; no clear D gene. The CDR3 contains 13 residues. Trimming shortened V by 4 bases and J by 2 bases, and 9 bases separated the two germline ends. The germline V gene encodes CDR1 GTSNPN and CDR2 SVGIG (reference sequence). The CDR3 bases are TGTGCCTGGACGGTGGCGGGCAATCAGCCCCAGCATTTT. This gives the protein CAWTVAGNQPQHF.

This clonotype was found a few times. The V and J genes are TRBV5-1 and TRBJ2-5; TRBD2 is a possible D gene (5 bases). The V end lost 2 bases, the J end lost 2 bases, and 13 bases lay between the germline ends. Germline CDR1 is SGHRS and CDR2 is YFSETQ. CDR3 length: 15 amino acids. CDR3 coding DNA: TGCGCCAGCAGCTTAGCCCCGAGGGTACAAGAGACCCAGTACTTC. Its protein product is CASSLAPRVQETQYF.

The V gene is TRBV20-1, the J gene TRBJ1-5, with D maybe TRBD1 (5 bases). V was cut by 3 bases and J by 3 bases, with 15 bases left in between. The CDR3 is made up of 15 amino acids. Germline assignment: CDR1 DFQATT and CDR2 SNEGSKA (reference sequence). The CDR3 DNA is TGCAGTGCTAGTGGGGCAGGGATGTACAATCAGCCCCAGCATTTT. Amino acids: CSASGAGMYNQPQHF.

The chain joins TRBV10-3 to TRBJ2-3; the D gene is possibly TRBD2 (6 bases). The V and J ends lost 8 bases and 3 bases respectively, with 12 bases between them. Germline V lookup: CDR1 ENHRY, CDR2 SYGVKD. CDR3 length equals 13 residues. The CDR3 bases are TGTGCCATCGGGTTGAGCGGGACAGATACGCAGTATTTT. Its protein is CAIGLSGTDTQYF.